Included here is one TCR beta chain sequence, with context. Its antigen is unknown. At one end, the junction sequence differs from germline, possibly due to a read error. This record belongs to a study of T-cell reconstitution after alpha-beta-depleted transplantation in children (TCRdb year 2016). For the study in its entirety: Using TCR repertoire profiling, the study quantitatively followed how T-cell immune reconstitution unfolded in children after TCRalphabeta/CD19-depleted allogeneic hematopoietic cell transplantation. On the study overall, not on this receptor specifically: Over the following months the frequencies of hyperexpanded clones went down, and after one year T-cell counts and TCRbeta diversity were mostly credited to newly produced T cells. In some patients, the high TCRbeta diversity seen at day 60 was put down to recipient T cells and intrathymic progenitors that had survived conditioning. The apparently early alphabetaT-cell count recovery about two months after transplant was reportedly dependent on only several hundred rapidly expanded clones derived from non-depleted graft cells.

Libraries were prepared through PCR. The sample was run on an Illumina HiSeq 2500. To normalize quantification of the TCRbeta repertoire, the TCR libraries were built with molecular barcoding that relied on unique molecular identifiers. The raw public data were reprocessed by TCRdb itself: fastp quality trimming at Q25, MiXCR clonotype calling, in-frame beta chains only. Rows with one shared CDR3 protein collapse into an entry with the most common genes and DNA. In this sample the table shows 450,000 to 600,000 distinct CDR3 sequences, 13% of which occur a single time. The ten top clones hold 2% to 2.5% of the sample. From its cysteine to its phenylalanine, the CDR3 spans 17 amino acids. Kept here is only the CDR3 DNA, which spans 51 bases and is read in frame from base 1. The germline V gene (reference sequence) supplies CDR1 DFQATT and CDR2 SNEGSKA. According to the study, the label for this sample's treatment or condition signals: allogeneic hematopoietic cell transplantation with graft depleted of TCRalphabeta T cells and CD19 B cells. The children who served as transplant recipients had been given grafts of TCRalphabeta/CD19-depleted allogeneic hematopoietic cells.

The sequenced sample was PBMCs, mostly from graft donor cells, obtained 360 days after TCRalphabeta/CD19-depleted stem cell transplant. This receptor was taken from a male patient under 18 who had a stem cell transplant for acute myeloid leukemia, so the T cells may come from the graft donor. This chain is built from TRBV20-1 and TRBJ2-5; the best D guess is TRBD2, with 7 bases matching. CDR3 reads: CCARGEGGLTPQETQYF. The DNA sequence is given as TGCTGTGCTAGAGGGGAGGGGGGCCTCACACCCCAAGAGACCCAGTACTTC.